This TCR beta chain was observed in a study of T cell repertoires in cytomegalovirus infection. Turning to the study itself: Selection of CMV epitopes for the study included recently identified HLA-C-restricted and well-studied HLA-B-restricted ones. Whole-study results and caveats: HLA-C-restricted CMV-specific TCR beta clonotypes were dominant in the ex vivo response.

As regards this clonotype: Its antigen is currently unknown.

Using its own MiXCR run on the reads, TCRdb lists one record per CDR3 protein. The table includes 200,000 to 250,000 distinct CDR3 sequences, about 39% detected once. CDR1 is SQVTM and CDR2 is ANQGSEA in the germline V gene. The V end lost 5 bases, the J end lost 5 bases, and 9 bases lay between the germline ends. This CDR3 has 12 residues. The specimen was CD8+ T cells from cultured PBMCs, collected from culture after CMV antigen stimulation. The TCR sequence derives from a human donor in good health (CMV status not recorded). Some clones in this sample may be carry-over from other donors' samples. The V gene is TRBV29-1, the J gene TRBJ2-2; D may be TRBD2 (5 bases). The CDR3 sequence: CSVPWETGELFF. The CDR3 nucleotides read TGCAGCGTTCCTTGGGAGACCGGGGAGCTGTTTTTT.